This paragraph reports one T cell receptor (beta chain). Its antigen is not known. This sample is drawn from a study of T cell responses to AZD1222 COVID-19 vaccine. V dropped 7 bases and J dropped 0 bases, with 9 bases sitting between them. This CDR3 is 13 amino acids long. Germline-derived CDR1 and CDR2 are LNHDA and SQIVND (reference sequence). Some clones are missing from TCRdb's copy, which holds only in-frame ones; the method was immunoSEQ multiplex PCR. The data show under 200,000 clones, with around 90% seen just once and 0.85% to 1.1% held by the top ten. Overall study findings and caveats: Donors in the cohort were predominantly white British and more often female, and clonal diversity was possibly underestimated. The repertoires were collected only after the peak T cell response. Spike-specific TCR breadth and depth both grew after two AZD1222 doses.

The clonotype was recovered from an adult who received the AZD1222 COVID-19 vaccine. V usage is TRBV19 and J usage is TRBJ1-1, with D uncertain. This sample comprised peripheral blood, obtained 28 days after the second AZD1222 dose. DNA for the CDR3: TGTGCCAGTAATGCCTACATGAACACTGAAGCTTTCTTT. Residues: CASNAYMNTEAFF.